This TCR beta chain is from a study of T cells in localized non-small cell lung cancer. About this clone: Antigen: not known.

The study's findings and limits: Sequencing was restricted to one tumor region; therefore, heterogeneity remains possible. Uninvolved adjacent lung had more T cell clonality than any other tissue, topping tumor. Higher adjacent-lung clonality was associated with shorter survival. In adjacent lung appeared a median around 60 of the top 100 tumor clones.

The CDR3 has 14 residues. The J segment lost 6 bases and the V segment lost 5 bases, leaving 8 bases of the junction unmatched. Germline lookup yields CDR1 SGHDN and CDR2 FVKESK. TCRdb's table, derived via immunoSEQ multiplex PCR, lists solely in-frame clones and lacks some. The sample shows more than 25,000 clones, around 83% of them seen only once. The chain couples TRBV14 to TRBJ2-7, with 9 bases matching TRBD1. Sequenced here: peripheral blood, sampled before any cancer treatment. The source is a woman aged 40-75 years with stage I lung adenocarcinoma. The CDR3 DNA reads as TGTGCCAGCAGCTCTCCCGGGACAGGGACCGAGCAGTACTTC. It is translated as CASSSPGTGTEQYF.